The 30 T cell receptor beta chains below were found in one sample sequenced in a study of cytomegalovirus exposure and HLA in healthy donors. Researchers ran the PCR with 60 Vbeta and 13 Jbeta primers. TCRdb's table, derived via immunoSEQ multiplex PCR, lists solely in-frame clones and lacks some. The data contain roughly 100,000 clones, over 9% of them singletons. What was sequenced was PBMCs. The receptor source for this set is a man between 40 and 49 years old in good health and CMV-seropositive.

The V call is TRBV5-6, the J call TRBJ2-7, with 13 positions matching TRBD2. V dropped 6 bases and J dropped 7; count of bases not matched to a gene: 16. Germline CDR1 and CDR2: SGHDT and YYEEEE. This CDR3 spans 17 amino acids. The CDR3 sequence is CASTSGLAGPAFGEQYF. CDR3 bases: TGTGCCAGCACCTCGGGACTAGCGGGACCCGCGTTTGGTGAGCAGTACTTC.

In the case of this clone: Mismatch with germline at one junction end may stem from a read error. The rearrangement uses TRBV7-2 and TRBJ2-5, with a weak D call TRBD2 (5 bases). The end of the DNA aligns better with TRBJ2-7, so the J call may be wrong. The CDR3 loop spans 14 amino acids. Looked up from germline, CDR1 is SGHTA and CDR2 is FQGNSA. In DNA, the CDR3 is TGTGCCAGCAGCGTAGCCGGGATTTACTACGAGCAGTACTTC. Translated: CASSVAGIYYEQYF.

The chain uses TRBV13 and TRBJ1-1; D ambiguous. Germline values: CDR1 PRHDT, CDR2 FYEKMQ (reference sequence). The V end lost 8 bases, the J end lost 5 bases, and 18 bases lay between the germline ends. CDR3 length: 14 amino acids. The CDR3 DNA reads as TGTGCCAGCTCCTTCGGGAGGATCGGGACTGAAGCTTTCTTT. It specifies CASSFGRIGTEAFF.

This clone was picked up a small number of times. The chain couples TRBV5-1 to TRBJ1-4, with 9 bases lining up with TRBD1. The CDR3 is made up of 15 amino acids. CDR1 is SGHRS, CDR2 YFSETQ, per germline. V lost 3 bases and J lost 8; bases outside the gene matches: 8. The DNA for the CDR3 is TGCGCCAGCAGCTCCACCGGGACAGGGAACGAAAAACTGTTTTTT. The encoded protein is CASSSTGTGNEKLFF.

The rearrangement joins TRBV9 to TRBJ2-3; 14 bases align to TRBD2. Germline V lookup: CDR1 SGDLS, CDR2 YYNGEE. V shed 4 bases, J shed 2 bases, and the junction held 9 bases outside the gene matches. The CDR3 is 18 residues long. The CDR3 DNA reads TGTGCCAGCAGCTTCCCGGGACTAGCGGGAGTTAACACAGATACGCAGTATTTT. Amino acid sequence: CASSFPGLAGVNTDTQYF.

The V call is TRBV6-5, the J call TRBJ2-5; no reliable D call. The CDR3 loop spans 14 amino acids. Germline V lookup: CDR1 MNHEY, CDR2 SVGAGI. V was cut by 2 bases and J by 5 bases, with 12 bases left in between. For the CDR3, the DNA is TGTGCCAGCAGTTACGATCCAGCCGGGGAGACCCAGTACTTC. Its translation: CASSYDPAGETQYF.

V usage is TRBV11-2 and J usage is TRBJ1-4; D may be TRBD1 (6 bases). The V end lost 1 base, the J end lost 7 bases, and 13 bases lay between the germline ends. The CDR3 contains 15 residues. Germline V gene data show CDR1 as SGHAT and CDR2 as FQNNGV. The chain's CDR3 is CASSLVPGAGEKLFF. Here the CDR3 DNA reads TGTGCCAGCAGCTTAGTACCAGGGGCAGGTGAAAAACTGTTTTTT.

This clone appeared a few times. This chain connects TRBV9 to TRBJ2-3, with D tentatively TRBD2 (6 bases). V gave up 0 bases and J gave up 3 bases, with 11 bases separating them. Germline-derived CDR1 and CDR2 are SGDLS and YYNGEE. There are 15 residues in the CDR3. The CDR3: CASSVAGLVTDTQYF. The CDR3 coding sequence is TGTGCCAGCAGCGTAGCGGGACTGGTTACAGATACGCAGTATTTT. The complete variable domain, with remaining parts taken from reference TRBV9 and TRBJ2-3, reads DSGVTQTPKHLITATGQRVTLRCSPRSGDLSVYWYQQSLDQGLQFLIQYYNGEERAKGNILERFSAQQFPDLHSELNLSSLELGDSALYFCASSVAGLVTDTQYFGPGTRLTVL.

As DNA, the CDR3 is TGTGCCAGCAGCCCAACCCTAGCGTTGGTCAGCAATGAGCAGTTCTTC. As protein: CASSPTLALVSNEQFF. The V call is TRBV7-3, the J call TRBJ2-1, with D possibly matching TRBD2 (6 bases). The CDR3 spans 16 residues. The V gene's germline CDR1 is SGHTA and CDR2 FQGTGA. The V end was cut by 5 bases, the J end by 6 bases, with 20 bases between.

This clone was seen a handful of times. The chain is built from TRBV5-4 and TRBJ2-3, with TRBD2 identical over 8 bases. CDR1 and CDR2 (germline): SGHNT, YYREEE (reference sequence). V gave up 1 base and J gave up 5 bases; unmatched junction bases: 9. The CDR3 consists of 16 residues. The CDR3 sequence: CASSLYSSGRIDTQYF. CDR3 DNA sequence: TGTGCCAGCAGCTTGTACTCCAGCGGGAGAATAGATACGCAGTATTTT.

In this sample, this clone turned up a few times. For the CDR3, the DNA is TGTGCCAGCAGCCAAGATTTGGCTAGCGGCTCCTACGAGCAGTACTTC. Residues: CASSQDLASGSYEQYF. This rearrangement joins TRBV14 to TRBJ2-7; 7 bases are a match to TRBD2. In germline, CDR1 is SGHDN, CDR2 FVKESK. CDR3 size: 16 residues. V trimming: 0 bases; J trimming: 0 bases; junction bases outside the gene matches: 5. The complete variable domain, with remaining parts taken from reference TRBV14 and TRBJ2-7, reads EAGVTQFPSHSVIEKGQTVTLRCDPISGHDNLYWYRRVMGKEIKFLLHFVKESKQDESGMPNNRFLAERTGGTYSTLKVQPAELEDSGVYFCASSQDLASGSYEQYFGPGTRLTVT.

This clone was seen a handful of times. The rearrangement links TRBV11-2 to TRBJ2-7; D gene uncertain. CDR3 length: 14 residues. The germline V gene encodes CDR1 SGHAT and CDR2 FQNNGV. The V end was cut by 1 base, the J end by 3 bases, with 10 bases between. The CDR3: CASSLGGGSYEQYF. The CDR3 DNA sequence: TGTGCCAGCAGCTTAGGAGGTGGCAGCTACGAGCAGTACTTC.

This clone has more than one count but fewer than ten. This chain connects TRBV5-1 to TRBJ2-7; 10 bases map to TRBD1. V gave up 4 bases and J gave up 3 bases; unmatched junction bases: 4. CDR1 SGHRS and CDR2 YFSETQ come from the germline V gene. The CDR3 is 14 residues long. CDR3 in DNA: TGCGCCAGCAGCAACTGGACAGGGGGCTACGAGCAGTACTTC. As protein: CASSNWTGGYEQYF.

This clone showed up many times. The genes are TRBV4-2 and TRBJ1-1, with no clear D. V dropped 0 bases and J dropped 3 bases, with 5 bases sitting between them. The CDR3 is 13 residues long. Germline assignment: CDR1 LGHNA and CDR2 YNFKEQ. The CDR3 DNA is TGTGCCAGCAGCCAAGACCCTGACACTGAAGCTTTCTTT. Translated, it gives CASSQDPDTEAFF.

The table lists this clone with a few counts. The CDR3 loop is CASSSGEKSSHTDTQYF. For the CDR3, the DNA is TGCGCCAGCAGCTCGGGGGAGAAGTCTTCCCACACAGATACGCAGTATTTT. This chain joins TRBV5-1 and TRBJ2-3; D perhaps matches TRBD2 (6 bases). V was trimmed by 3 bases and J by 2 bases, leaving 19 bases between them. The CDR3 consists of 17 residues. The germline V gene has CDR1 SGHRS and CDR2 YFSETQ. The full variable domain, in which reference TRBV5-1 and TRBJ2-3 provide the parts outside the CDR3, is KAGVTQTPRYLIKTRGQQVTLSCSPISGHRSVSWYQQTPGQGLQFLFEYFSETQRNKGNFPGRFSGRQFSNSRSEMNVSTLELGDSALYLCASSSGEKSSHTDTQYFGPGTRLTVL.

V usage is TRBV19 and J usage is TRBJ2-1; D gene unclear. Trimming pared 3 bases from V and 7 bases from J, leaving 7 bases between. The CDR3 contains 12 residues. Germline CDR1 reads LNHDA; CDR2 reads SQIVND (reference sequence). The CDR3 sequence: CASSMRLNEQFF. In nucleotides, the CDR3 is TGTGCCAGTAGTATGCGGTTAAATGAGCAGTTCTTC.

This chain links TRBV18 with TRBJ2-6; D ambiguous. The V and J ends lost 6 bases and 0 bases respectively, with 6 bases between them. The CDR3 is 14 residues long. Per germline, CDR1 KGHSH and CDR2 LQKENI. The CDR3 reads CASSLSSGANVLTF. In nucleotides, the CDR3 is TGTGCCAGCTCTCTAAGCTCTGGGGCCAACGTCCTGACTTTC. Full variable domain (outside the CDR3, taken from reference TRBV18 and TRBJ2-6): NAGVMQNPRHLVRRRGQEARLRCSPMKGHSHVYWYRQLPEEGLKFMVYLQKENIIDESGMPKERFSAEFPKEGPSILRIQQVVRGDSAAYFCASSLSSGANVLTFGAGSRLTVL.

This clone was detected ten times or more. This chain joins TRBV7-2 and TRBJ2-6; no clear D. CDR3 length equals 16 residues. Trimming took 7 bases from V and 2 from J, leaving 15 bases between them. Germline CDR1 is SGHTA and CDR2 is FQGNSA. The CDR3 bases are TGTGCCAGCACCCTTAGAACCGCTACTGGGGCCAACGTCCTGACTTTC. This sequence encodes CASTLRTATGANVLTF.

The table lists this clone with a few counts. The chain employs TRBV7-2 and TRBJ1-1, with unresolved D. The CDR3 is 15 amino acids. Germline V gene sequence: CDR1 SGHTA, CDR2 FQGNSA. Trimming left V 2 bases short and J 5 bases short, with 15 bases between. Here the CDR3 DNA reads TGTGCCAGCAGCTTAAATTTCGCGGGTTATACTGAAGCTTTCTTT. Encoded protein: CASSLNFAGYTEAFF.

This clone occurred a few times. The rearrangement uses TRBV13 and TRBJ2-3; TRBD1 aligns across 8 bases. Germline trimming cut 5 bases from V and 4 bases from J; bases unmatched to any gene: 2. This CDR3 is 13 amino acids long. Germline V gene data show CDR1 as PRHDT and CDR2 as FYEKMQ (reference sequence). The CDR3 coding sequence is TGTGCCAGCAGCCAACAGGGGGCAGATACGCAGTATTTT. As protein: CASSQQGADTQYF.

Only a few counts were recorded for this clone. The V gene is TRBV25-1, the J gene TRBJ2-3, with 10 bases fitting TRBD2. Germline V CDR1 and CDR2: MGHDK, SYGVNS. Trimming took 5 bases from V and 7 from J; bases not matched to a gene: 18. The CDR3 is 18 residues long. CDR3 bases: TGTGCCAGCAGTTCTATAGCGGGAGGAAGAACGAGCTGGTATACGCAGTATTTT. Protein: CASSSIAGGRTSWYTQYF.

In this sample, this clone turned up a few times. The CDR3 protein is CASILGFGQGNQPQHF. CDR3 nucleotides: TGTGCCAGTATATTAGGATTTGGACAGGGCAATCAGCCCCAGCATTTT. The chain uses TRBV19 and TRBJ1-5, with TRBD1 matching 7 bases. The CDR3 runs to 16 residues. Trimming at V came to 7 bases and at J to 2 bases, leaving 11 bases not matched to a gene. Germline-derived CDR1 and CDR2 are LNHDA and SQIVND (reference sequence).

The chain has TRBV29-1 and TRBJ1-5, with 7 bases fitting TRBD1. Looked up from germline, CDR1 is SQVTM and CDR2 is ANQGSEA. The J segment lost 4 bases and the V segment lost 7 bases, leaving 10 bases of the junction unmatched. The CDR3 length is 14 residues. The CDR3 DNA follows: TGCAGCGCCATGACAGGGCTGAGGAATCAGCCCCAGCATTTT. As protein: CSAMTGLRNQPQHF.

The chain has TRBV28 and TRBJ1-5, with 7 positions matching TRBD1. The CDR3 is 15 amino acids. The V and J ends lost 3 bases and 6 bases, in that order; junction bases with no gene match: 8. The germline gives CDR1 MDHEN, CDR2 SYDVKM. CDR3 sequence (DNA): TGTGCCAGCAGTTTGAAAGGGGGCTACCTTCAGCCCCAGCATTTT. Translation: CASSLKGGYLQPQHF.

This clone was found a few times. This sequence joins TRBV5-4 and TRBJ1-1; 8 bases are a match to TRBD1. CDR1 is SGHNT, CDR2 YYREEE, per germline (reference sequence). This CDR3 is built from 16 residues. The junction had 13 bases not matched to a gene; V was cut back by 3 bases and J by 6 bases. Here the CDR3 reads CASSSDRGRQLAEAFF. The CDR3 region has the DNA TGTGCCAGCAGCTCTGACAGGGGCCGCCAATTGGCTGAAGCTTTCTTT. The whole variable domain, filled in from reference TRBV5-4 and TRBJ1-1, reads ETGVTQSPTHLIKTRGQQVTLRCSSQSGHNTVSWYQQALGQGPQFIFQYYREEENGRGNFPPRFSGLQFPNYSSELNVNALELDDSALYLCASSSDRGRQLAEAFFGQGTRLTVV.

This clone was counted only a few times. CDR3 nucleotides: TGTGCCAGCAGCTTAGAAGGGACCTTAGCGGGGGGCTACAATGAGCAGTTCTTC. Amino acids: CASSLEGTLAGGYNEQFF. The J gene is TRBJ2-1, the V gene TRBV7-3; 10 nucleotides agree with TRBD2. Trimming removed 2 bases from V and 3 bases from J; junction bases left unmatched: 10. The CDR3 has 18 amino acids. Germline values: CDR1 SGHTA, CDR2 FQGTGA.

This clone came up many times. The J gene is TRBJ2-7, the V gene TRBV5-4, with D possibly matching TRBD1 (6 bases). The germline CDR1 and CDR2 sequences are SGHNT and YYREEE (reference sequence). Trimming left V 0 bases short and J 2 bases short, with 18 bases between. The CDR3 length is 17 residues. CDR3 coding DNA: TGTGCCAGCAGCTTGGCAGTGGTGGGGGCCGAAACCTACGAGCAGTACTTC. Its translation: CASSLAVVGAETYEQYF.

The rearrangement links TRBV2 to TRBJ1-1; D gene unclear. Germline V CDR1 and CDR2: SNHLY, FYNNEI. The CDR3 totals 16 residues. V was clipped by 1 base and J by 0 bases, with 12 bases between them. CDR3 sequence (DNA): TGTGCCAGCAGTGAAGTACGTCTGGACTTGAACACTGAAGCTTTCTTT. Protein sequence: CASSEVRLDLNTEAFF.

This rearrangement joins TRBV15 to TRBJ1-5; possibly TRBD1 for D (6 bases). Germline V gives CDR1 LNHNV, CDR2 YYDKDF (reference sequence). This CDR3 region has 14 residues. Trimming pared 9 bases from V and 1 base from J, leaving 13 bases between. The CDR3 here is CATSKDRSNQPQHF. DNA for the CDR3: TGTGCCACATCTAAAGACAGGAGCAATCAGCCCCAGCATTTT.

In its sample, this clone was seen a few times. This chain connects TRBV20-1 to TRBJ1-1, with TRBD1 matching over 8 bases. This CDR3 is 11 amino acids long. V was pared by 6 bases and J by 11 bases, with 8 bases of the junction left unmatched. Looked up from germline, CDR1 is DFQATT and CDR2 is SNEGSKA (reference sequence). The CDR3 DNA reads as TGCAGTGCCGACAGGGGCCGTGAGGCTTTCTTT. This sequence encodes CSADRGREAFF.